This T cell receptor (beta chain) was profiled in a study of T cell repertoires in cytomegalovirus infection (dated by TCRdb to the late 2010s). About the study as a whole: Donor HLA type was relevant to the analysis, as public TCR beta signatures indicated carriage of CMV infection together with the matching HLA type.

General findings and caveats noted by the study authors: The ex vivo response was dominated by HLA-C-restricted CMV-specific TCR beta clonotypes, and the single most frequent clonotype in two of eight donors was supplied by these HLA-C-restricted clonotypes. Cumulative frequency of public TCR beta family members discriminated carriers of CMV infection plus the relevant HLA type in this cohort and an independent approximately 350-donor cohort.

Reads for this sample came from an Illumina HiSeq 1500. In TCRdb, the public reads were trimmed at Q25 with fastp and aligned with MiXCR, with productive beta chains retained. CDR3 protein sequences are deduplicated, and each keeps its most common genes and DNA. This sample comprises 480,000 or so distinct CDR3 sequences, 11% of them detected only once. Clones ranked in the top ten supply roughly 10% of the sample. In regard to this clonotype: Its antigen is unknown. Nothing much larger sits one base from this clone, and base qualities are not available.

CDR1 DFQATT and CDR2 SNEGSKA are derived from the germline V gene (reference sequence). Including cysteine and phenylalanine, the CDR3 has 15 amino acids. Of the read, only the CDR3 DNA is kept; its 45 bases are in frame from base 1. The germline V and J ends show losses of 2 bases and 6 bases respectively, and no gene match explains 4 bases of the junction. This sequence was found in a human donor in good health (CMV status not recorded). Some clones in this sample may be carry-over from other donors' samples. The sample comprised PBMCs. The chain couples TRBV20-1 to TRBJ2-1, with 13 bases aligning to TRBD2. This receptor carries the CDR3 CSARQTSGRSNEQFF. In nucleotide form, the sequence is TGCAGTGCTAGACAGACTAGCGGGAGGAGCAATGAGCAGTTCTTC.